This passage covers 7 T cell receptor beta chains from one sample sequenced in a study of OX40 agonist ivuxolimab in advanced cancers. Measured with immunoSEQ multiplex PCR; TCRdb has only the in-frame clones, and not every one. The sample shows 61,000 or so clones, around 82% of them seen only once. The sequences come from CD4+ or CD8+ T cells sorted from blood, collected in a trial of the OX40 agonist ivuxolimab. These receptors originate from an adult with an advanced solid tumor such as melanoma, head and neck, liver or kidney cancer.

The chain is built from TRBV7-8 and TRBJ1-1, with a tentative D call TRBD1 (5 bases). V was pared by 2 bases and J by 0 bases, with 10 bases between. CDR3 length: 15 amino acids. CDR1 is SGHVS, CDR2 FQNEAQ, per germline. The CDR3 DNA follows: TGTGCCAGCAGCTTATCGCAGGGAATGAACACTGAAGCTTTCTTT. This sequence encodes CASSLSQGMNTEAFF.

The chain uses TRBV5-5 and TRBJ2-2, with 8 bases fitting TRBD1. V lost 4 bases, J lost 5 bases, and 4 bases stayed unmatched. Germline loops: CDR1 SGHKS, CDR2 YYEKEE (reference sequence). This CDR3 is built from 14 residues. CDR3 loop: CASSHHRGTGELFF. The CDR3 DNA reads TGTGCCAGCAGCCATCACAGGGGGACCGGGGAGCTGTTTTTT.

A single count supports this clone. The chain employs TRBV25-1 and TRBJ2-3; the D call may be TRBD1 or TRBD2 (5 bases each). This CDR3 is 12 amino acids long. The germline V gene encodes CDR1 MGHDK and CDR2 SYGVNS. V lost 6 bases and J lost 8, with 12 bases in between. CDR3: CASRRGDSTQYF. The CDR3, as DNA: TGTGCCAGCAGGAGGGGAGATTCTACGCAGTATTTT.

The chain links TRBV4-1 to TRBJ2-3; TRBD2 aligns across 7 bases. The CDR3 is 15 residues long. J lost 1 base, V lost 1 base, and 2 bases had no gene match. The germline V gene has CDR1 MGHRA and CDR2 YSYEKL. In DNA, the CDR3 is TGCGCCAGCAGCCAAGTGGGGGGGGGCACAGATACGCAGTATTTT. This gives the protein CASSQVGGGTDTQYF.

The V and J genes are TRBV27 and TRBJ1-2; 7 bases match TRBD1. The CDR3 extends over 16 amino acids. V shed 5 bases, J shed 2 bases, and the junction held 11 bases outside the gene matches. Germline CDR1 is MNHEY and CDR2 is SMNVEV (reference sequence). CDR3 in DNA: TGTGCCAGCAGTCCCTTAGTAGGGGGCGGAAACTATGGCTACACCTTC. It codes for CASSPLVGGGNYGYTF.

The chain links TRBV25-1 to TRBJ1-1, with a possible D match to TRBD1 (5 bases). The CDR3 contains 12 residues. From germline, CDR1 is MGHDK and CDR2 SYGVNS. The V end lost 6 bases, the J end lost 5 bases, and 10 bases lay between the germline ends. In DNA, the CDR3 is TGTGCCAGCAGCGGGGGGGTTACTGAAGCTTTCTTT. It codes for CASSGGVTEAFF.

CDR3 residues: CASSKTGRRTEAFF. The CDR3 nucleotides read TGTGCCAGCAGCAAGACAGGGAGGAGGACTGAAGCTTTCTTT. The rearrangement joins TRBV5-4 to TRBJ1-1, with 7 bases identical to TRBD1. Germline V gives CDR1 SGHNT, CDR2 YYREEE (reference sequence). Trimming at V came to 4 bases and at J to 5 bases, leaving 8 bases not matched to a gene. This CDR3 is built from 14 residues. Combining the CDR3 with reference TRBV5-4 and TRBJ1-1 gives the whole variable domain ETGVTQSPTHLIKTRGQQVTLRCSSQSGHNTVSWYQQALGQGPQFIFQYYREEENGRGNFPPRFSGLQFPNYSSELNVNALELDDSALYLCASSKTGRRTEAFFGQGTRLTVV.